Reported below is one TCR beta chain. These data belong to a study of blood T cell repertoires in COVID-19. Study context: Sites in the United States, Italy and Spain provided acute and convalescent COVID-19 samples. PBMCs, B-cell-depleted T cells, or T cells provided the cDNA or gDNA that made up the material.

In the authors' methods: For nucleated cells, counts were estimated from reference gene primer amplification. The data were produced by immunoSEQ multiplex PCR, yet TCRdb's version contains in-frame clones alone and is incomplete. V and J calls and clone size follow that table, whereas D and trimming were derived from the DNA. The sample has around 340,000 clones, about 88% seen once. Cohort allocation depended upon clinical history that participants reported. The CDR3 is 14 residues long. CDR1 is LNHDA and CDR2 is SQIVND in the germline V gene (reference sequence). V lost 6 bases and J lost 6; bases outside the gene matches: 3.

This chain uses TRBV19 with TRBJ1-6, with 9 positions matching TRBD1. This sequence originates from a woman under 40 who had been exposed to COVID-19. Material for sequencing was PBMCs or T cells enriched from blood (not recorded which). The CDR3 sequence is CASSGTGSNSPLHF. The CDR3, as DNA: TGTGCCAGTAGCGGGACAGGGAGTAATTCACCCCTCCACTTT.